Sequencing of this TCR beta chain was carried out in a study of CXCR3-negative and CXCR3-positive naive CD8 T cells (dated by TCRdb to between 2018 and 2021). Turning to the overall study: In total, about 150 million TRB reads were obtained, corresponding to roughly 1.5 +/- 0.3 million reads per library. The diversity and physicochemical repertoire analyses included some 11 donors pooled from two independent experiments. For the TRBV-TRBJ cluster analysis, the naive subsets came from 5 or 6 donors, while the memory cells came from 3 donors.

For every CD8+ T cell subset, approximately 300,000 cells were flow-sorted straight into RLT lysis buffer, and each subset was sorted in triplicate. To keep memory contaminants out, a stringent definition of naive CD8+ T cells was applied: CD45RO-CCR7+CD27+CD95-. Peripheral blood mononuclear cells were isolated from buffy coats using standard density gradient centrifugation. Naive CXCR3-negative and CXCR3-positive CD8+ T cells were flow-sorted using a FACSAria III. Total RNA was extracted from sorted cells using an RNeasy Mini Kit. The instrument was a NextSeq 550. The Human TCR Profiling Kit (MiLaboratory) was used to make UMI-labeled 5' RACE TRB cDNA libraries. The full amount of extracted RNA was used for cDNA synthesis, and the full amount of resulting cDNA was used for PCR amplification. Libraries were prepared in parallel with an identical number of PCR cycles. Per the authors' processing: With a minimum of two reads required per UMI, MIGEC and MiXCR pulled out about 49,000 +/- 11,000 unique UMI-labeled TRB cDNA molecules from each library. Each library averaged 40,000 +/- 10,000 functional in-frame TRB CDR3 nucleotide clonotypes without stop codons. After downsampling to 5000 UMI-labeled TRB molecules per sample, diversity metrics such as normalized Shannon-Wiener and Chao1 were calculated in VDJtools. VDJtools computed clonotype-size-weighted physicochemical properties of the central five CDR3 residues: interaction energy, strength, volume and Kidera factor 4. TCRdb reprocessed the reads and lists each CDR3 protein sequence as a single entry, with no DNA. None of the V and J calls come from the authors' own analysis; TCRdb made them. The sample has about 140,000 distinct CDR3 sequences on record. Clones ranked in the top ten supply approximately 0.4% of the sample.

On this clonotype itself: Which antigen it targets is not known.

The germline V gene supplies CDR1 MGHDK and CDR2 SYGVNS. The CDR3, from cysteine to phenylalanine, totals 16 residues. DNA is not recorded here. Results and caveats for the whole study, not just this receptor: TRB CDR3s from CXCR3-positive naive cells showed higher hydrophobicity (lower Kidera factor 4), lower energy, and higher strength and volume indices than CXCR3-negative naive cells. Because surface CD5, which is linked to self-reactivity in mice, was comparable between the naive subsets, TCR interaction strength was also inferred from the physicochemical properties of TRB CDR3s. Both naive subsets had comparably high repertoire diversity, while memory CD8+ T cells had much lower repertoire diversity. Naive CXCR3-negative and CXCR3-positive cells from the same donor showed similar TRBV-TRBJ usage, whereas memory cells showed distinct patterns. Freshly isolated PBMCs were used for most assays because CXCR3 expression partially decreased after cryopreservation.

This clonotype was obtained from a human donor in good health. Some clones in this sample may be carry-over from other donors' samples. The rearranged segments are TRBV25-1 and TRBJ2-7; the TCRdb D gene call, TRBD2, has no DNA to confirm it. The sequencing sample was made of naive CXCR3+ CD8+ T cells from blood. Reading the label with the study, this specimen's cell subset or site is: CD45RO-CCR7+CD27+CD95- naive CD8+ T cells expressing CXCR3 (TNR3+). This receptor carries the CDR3 CASSEYGMAGSSEQYF.